This T cell receptor beta chain was captured in a study of tumor-infiltrating lymphocytes in primary liver carcinoma. Unsorted bulk tissue of roughly 18-32 mg yielded co-extracted RNA and DNA. Surgical resection was used to treat these primary liver carcinoma patients. The CDR3 sequence is 14 residues long. In germline, CDR1 is SGHTA, CDR2 FQGTGA. Trimming cost V 5 bases and J 14 bases, with 21 bases left between them. Using a constant-region primer together with ProtoScript II reverse transcriptase, TCR beta cDNA was made from about 490 ng of total RNA. Slightly modified ARM-PCR served as the procedure for the TCR beta libraries. These libraries came from three rounds of nested multiplex PCR. Investigators reported that the first two PCR rounds, at 10 to 11 cycles each, used TRBV1-TRBV30 forward primers with a C-beta reverse primer. TCRdb redid the calling of the multiplex PCR reads with MiXCR, one entry per CDR3 protein. The table shows just under 55,000 distinct CDR3 sequences, with around 79% occurring only once.

Material for sequencing was liver tumor tissue from sampling region 2. Subset: tumor region T2, inferior pole. This TCR was sampled from a middle-aged man with primary liver carcinoma and hepatitis B virus infection. The rearrangement links TRBV7-3 to TRBJ2-2; D is perhaps TRBD2 (6 bases). CDR3 in DNA: TGTGCCAGCAGCACGGACGGTTACACCGGGGGACTGTTTTTT. It is translated as CASSTDGYTGGLFF.